The rows below give T cell receptor beta chains drawn from one sample of a study of shared T cell receptors in the human thymus. The data were produced by immunoSEQ multiplex PCR, yet TCRdb's version contains in-frame clones alone and is incomplete. The sample has almost 550,000 clones; around 82% are singletons. This sample was shared with a second study, whose subject was human thymus T cells.

Material: thymocytes. Source of these receptors: a boy in the first two years of life with a congenital heart defect. The CDR3 runs from the conserved cysteine through the conserved F or W. Each record gives: D gene, clone size, V gene, CDR3 length, J gene, CDR3 protein, CDR3 DNA. A D gene is named only where the DNA matches it firmly. Expanded clones get a size class; other rows say once, few or many, or leave the size out.

.,.,TRBV12-5,19,TRBJ2-1,CASGQYPLLCRGSYNEQFF,TGTGCTAGTGGTCAGTACCCCCTGTTGTGCAGGGGTTCCTACAATGAGCAGTTCTTC
.,.,TRBV30,12,TRBJ2-7,CAWSGVFYEQYF,TGTGCCTGGTCGGGAGTCTTCTACGAGCAGTACTTC
.,.,TRBV10-2,14,TRBJ1-2,CASTPTTPNYGYTF,TGCGCCAGCACCCCGACGACACCAAACTATGGCTACACCTTC
TRBD2,.,TRBV10-3,16,TRBJ2-7,CAISDLSGSASYEQYF,TGTGCCATCAGTGACTTGAGCGGGAGCGCATCCTACGAGCAGTACTTC
.,.,TRBV14,15,TRBJ1-4,CASSHLRGANEKLFF,TGTGCCAGCAGCCATCTTAGGGGTGCTAATGAAAAACTGTTTTTT
TRBD2,.,TRBV7-2,15,TRBJ2-1,CASSVTSGSGNEQFF,TGTGCCAGCAGCGTGACTAGCGGGAGCGGGAATGAGCAGTTCTTC
.,.,TRBV11-2,13,TRBJ2-1,CASGPVAYNEQFF,TGTGCCAGCGGGCCTGTCGCCTACAATGAGCAGTTCTTC
.,.,TRBV6-5,15,TRBJ2-7,CASSTRSYLPYEQYF,TGTGCCAGCAGCACCCGGTCTTACCTGCCCTACGAGCAGTACTTC
TRBD2,.,TRBV4-3,17,TRBJ2-7,CASSQDSGRGSSYEQYF,TGCGCCAGCAGCCAAGACAGCGGGAGGGGGAGCTCCTACGAGCAGTACTTC
.,.,TRBV18,12,TRBJ1-1,CASSPLGAGAFF,TGTGCCAGCTCACCCCTCGGCGCAGGAGCTTTCTTT
.,.,TRBV4-3,14,TRBJ2-7,CASSQAYSSYEQYF,TGCGCCAGCAGCCAAGCTTACAGCTCCTACGAGCAGTACTTC
.,few,TRBV9,15,TRBJ2-1,CASSVGGERWNEQFF,TGTGCCAGCAGCGTAGGGGGGGAGAGGTGGAATGAGCAGTTCTTC
.,.,TRBV5-4,15,TRBJ2-5,CASSSRLTTSETQYF,TGTGCCAGCAGCTCCCGACTGACGACCTCGGAGACCCAGTACTTC
.,few,TRBV27,15,TRBJ2-7,CASSLSVRNSYEQYF,TGTGCCAGCAGTTTATCGGTCAGGAACTCCTACGAGCAGTACTTC
.,.,TRBV27,17,TRBJ1-3,CASSLGRGGFSGNTIYF,TGTGCCAGCAGTTTGGGCCGGGGAGGATTCTCTGGAAACACCATATATTTT